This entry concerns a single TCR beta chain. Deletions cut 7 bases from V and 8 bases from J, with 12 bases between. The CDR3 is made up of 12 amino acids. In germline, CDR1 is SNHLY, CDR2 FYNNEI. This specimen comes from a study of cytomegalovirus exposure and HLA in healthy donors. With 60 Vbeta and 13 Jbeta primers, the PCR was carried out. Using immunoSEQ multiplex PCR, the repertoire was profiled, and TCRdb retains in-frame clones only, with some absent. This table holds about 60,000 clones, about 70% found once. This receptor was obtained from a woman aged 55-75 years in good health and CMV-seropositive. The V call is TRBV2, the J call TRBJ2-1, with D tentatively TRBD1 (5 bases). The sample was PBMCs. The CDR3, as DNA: TGTGCCAGCAAGCAAGGGGTCTATGAGCAGTTCTTC. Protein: CASKQGVYEQFF.